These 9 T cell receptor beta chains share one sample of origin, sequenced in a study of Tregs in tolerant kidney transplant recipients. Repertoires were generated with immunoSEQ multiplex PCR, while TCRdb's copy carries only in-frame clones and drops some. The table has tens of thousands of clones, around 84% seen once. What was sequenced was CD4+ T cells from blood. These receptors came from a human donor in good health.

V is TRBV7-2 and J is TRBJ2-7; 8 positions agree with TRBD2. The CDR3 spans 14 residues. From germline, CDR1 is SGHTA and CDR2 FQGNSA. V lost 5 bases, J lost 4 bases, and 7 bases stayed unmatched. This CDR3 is CASSQSGGRYEQYF. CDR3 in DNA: TGTGCCAGCAGCCAATCCGGCGGGAGGTACGAGCAGTACTTC.

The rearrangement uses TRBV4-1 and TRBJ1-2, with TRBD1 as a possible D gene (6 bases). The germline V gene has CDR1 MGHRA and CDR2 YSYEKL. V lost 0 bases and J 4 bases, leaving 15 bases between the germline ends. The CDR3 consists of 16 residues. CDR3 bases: TGCGCCAGCAGCCAAGAATTTCTAGGACAGACCTATGGCTACACCTTC. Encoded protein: CASSQEFLGQTYGYTF.

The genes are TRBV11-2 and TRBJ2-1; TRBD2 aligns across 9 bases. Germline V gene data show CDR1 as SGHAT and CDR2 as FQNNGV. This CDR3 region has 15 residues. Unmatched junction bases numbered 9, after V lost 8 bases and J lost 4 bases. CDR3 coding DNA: TGTGCCAGCTGCCAATGCGGGGGGGCATACAATGAGCAGTTCTTC. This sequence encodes CASCQCGGAYNEQFF.

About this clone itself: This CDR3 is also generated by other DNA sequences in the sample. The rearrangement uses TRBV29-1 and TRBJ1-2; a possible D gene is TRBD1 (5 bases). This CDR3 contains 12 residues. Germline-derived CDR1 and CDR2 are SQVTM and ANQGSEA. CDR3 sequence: CRGGRGESGYTF. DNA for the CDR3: TGCAGGGGGGGTCGCGGGGAGAGTGGCTACACCTTC.

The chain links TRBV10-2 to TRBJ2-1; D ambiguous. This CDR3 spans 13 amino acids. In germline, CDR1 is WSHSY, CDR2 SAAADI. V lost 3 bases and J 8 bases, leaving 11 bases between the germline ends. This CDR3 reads CASSELATHEQFF. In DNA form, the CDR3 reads TGCGCCAGCAGTGAATTAGCAACCCATGAGCAGTTCTTC.

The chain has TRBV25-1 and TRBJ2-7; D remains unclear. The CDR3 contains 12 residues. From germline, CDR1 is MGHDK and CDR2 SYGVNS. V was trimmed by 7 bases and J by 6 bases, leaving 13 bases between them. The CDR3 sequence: CASTPGVGEQYF. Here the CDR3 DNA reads TGTGCCAGCACACCTGGGGTGGGCGAGCAGTACTTC.

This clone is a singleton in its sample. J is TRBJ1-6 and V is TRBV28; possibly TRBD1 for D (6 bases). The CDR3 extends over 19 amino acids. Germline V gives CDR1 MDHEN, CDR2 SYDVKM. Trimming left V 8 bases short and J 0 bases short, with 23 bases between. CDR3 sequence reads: CASGPPTGLGSSYNSPLHF. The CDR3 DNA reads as TGTGCCAGCGGGCCCCCGACAGGCCTGGGTAGCTCCTATAATTCACCCCTCCACTTT.

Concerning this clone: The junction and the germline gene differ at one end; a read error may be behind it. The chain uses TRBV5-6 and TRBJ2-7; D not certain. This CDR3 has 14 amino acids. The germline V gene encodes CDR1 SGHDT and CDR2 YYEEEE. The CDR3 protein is CASSSKDRHYQQYF. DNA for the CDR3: TGTGCCAGCAGCTCCAAGGACCGTCACTACCAGCAGTACTTC.

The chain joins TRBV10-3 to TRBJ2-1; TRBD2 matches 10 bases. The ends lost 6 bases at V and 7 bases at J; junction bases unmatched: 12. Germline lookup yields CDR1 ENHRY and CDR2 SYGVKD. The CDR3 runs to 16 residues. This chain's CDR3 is CAIRGSAGLALNEQFF. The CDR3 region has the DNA TGTGCCATCAGAGGGTCGGCGGGACTAGCGTTGAATGAGCAGTTCTTC.